The 18 T cell receptor beta chains below were found in one sample sequenced in a study of blood T cell repertoires in COVID-19. Clones were sequenced by immunoSEQ multiplex PCR, and TCRdb holds only the in-frame ones, with some missing. This table has about 480,000 clones, 87% appearing once. The specimen sequenced was PBMCs or T cells enriched from blood (not recorded which). The receptors stem from a woman between 18 and 30 years old with acute COVID-19.

The chain combines TRBV27 with TRBJ2-1, with D perhaps TRBD2 (5 bases). The CDR3 contains 14 residues. V gave up 6 bases and J gave up 4 bases, with 13 bases separating them. Germline assignment: CDR1 MNHEY and CDR2 SMNVEV (reference sequence). The CDR3 DNA follows: TGTGCCAGCAGCCCGGGGTTAGGGTACAATGAGCAGTTCTTC. Encoded protein: CASSPGLGYNEQFF.

This clone was seen a few times. The CDR3 is CASGLGDRAGTDTQYF. The CDR3 coding sequence is TGTGCTAGTGGTTTGGGGGACAGGGCTGGCACAGATACGCAGTATTTT. The rearrangement joins TRBV12-5 to TRBJ2-3, with 9 nucleotides matching TRBD1. V trimming: 1 base; J trimming: 1 base; junction bases outside the gene matches: 3. The germline V gene encodes CDR1 LGHNT and CDR2 FRNRAP. The CDR3 spans 16 residues.

This chain joins TRBV7-2 and TRBJ1-2; 7 nucleotides match TRBD1. Germline V gene data show CDR1 as SGHTA and CDR2 as FQGNSA. The CDR3 spans 15 residues. The trim removed 3 bases at V and 4 bases at J, leaving 8 bases unmatched. The CDR3 here is CASSFKGAQSYGYTF. The DNA of the CDR3 is TGTGCCAGCAGCTTTAAGGGGGCGCAGTCCTATGGCTACACCTTC.

V usage is TRBV10-1 and J usage is TRBJ1-6; maybe TRBD1 (6 bases). Germline values: CDR1 WNHNN, CDR2 SYGVQD (reference sequence). The CDR3 is 15 residues long. Trimming removed 6 bases at V and 9 bases at J, with 18 bases between. CDR3 nucleotides: TGCGCCAGCAGGACAAGGGGGTTTAAGGGTTCACCCCTCCACTTT. Translating it yields CASRTRGFKGSPLHF.

This chain connects TRBV7-2 to TRBJ2-1; TRBD1 agrees at 8 bases. V was pared by 5 bases and J by 4 bases, with 4 bases of the junction left unmatched. The CDR3 contains 14 residues. Per germline, CDR1 SGHTA and CDR2 FQGNSA. In nucleotides, the CDR3 is TGTGCCAGCAGCGGGACAGGTGGTTACAATGAGCAGTTCTTC. It specifies CASSGTGGYNEQFF.

This chain connects TRBV7-6 to TRBJ2-7, with D tentatively TRBD2 (6 bases). Per germline, CDR1 SGHVS and CDR2 FNYEAQ. V gave up 3 bases and J gave up 3 bases, with 15 bases separating them. CDR3 length: 15 residues. Here the CDR3 reads CASSFGSADYYEQYF. For the CDR3, the DNA is TGTGCCAGCAGCTTCGGATCAGCGGACTACTACGAGCAGTACTTC.

The chain joins TRBV12-5 to TRBJ1-1; D not resolved. The CDR3 length is 15 residues. V was shortened by 1 base and J by 4 bases, with 13 bases between the two germline ends. CDR1 LGHNT and CDR2 FRNRAP come from the germline V gene. DNA of the CDR3: TGTGCTAGTGGTTTGGCTCGGAGAGACTTCACTGAAGCTTTCTTT. Its protein product is CASGLARRDFTEAFF.

The CDR3 is CASSLGGPYTEAFF. The CDR3 nucleotides are TGTGCCAGCAGCTTAGGGGGGCCGTACACTGAAGCTTTCTTT. The chain couples TRBV11-2 to TRBJ1-1; a weak D match, TRBD1 (6 bases). V shed 1 base and J shed 3 bases, with 9 bases lying between them. This CDR3 comprises 14 residues. Germline V CDR1 and CDR2: SGHAT, FQNNGV.

The sample holds a few counts of this clone. The CDR3 protein is CASSLVEAGGSNEQFF. The CDR3 DNA reads as TGTGCCAGCAGCTTAGTAGAAGCGGGAGGGTCCAATGAGCAGTTCTTC. V gene TRBV7-8 combines with J gene TRBJ2-1; TRBD2 matches at 10 bases. V gave up 1 base and J gave up 6 bases; unmatched junction bases: 6. Germline CDR1 SGHVS, CDR2 FQNEAQ. This CDR3 is 16 amino acids long.

The chain has TRBV19 and TRBJ1-2; D is perhaps TRBD1 (6 bases). The germline CDR1 and CDR2 sequences are LNHDA and SQIVND (reference sequence). Trimming cost V 5 bases and J 3 bases, with 13 bases left between them. This CDR3 spans 14 amino acids. As DNA, the CDR3 is TGTGCCAGTAGTTCATCGTACAGGGACTATGGCTACACCTTC. This translates into CASSSSYRDYGYTF.

The CDR3 loop is CASSPSGRYEQYF. The CDR3 nucleotides read TGCGCCAGCAGCCCTAGCGGGAGGTACGAGCAGTACTTC. The V and J genes are TRBV10-1 and TRBJ2-7, with 11 nucleotides matching TRBD2. The V segment lost 6 bases and the J segment 4 bases; nucleotides outside the gene matches: 2. CDR1 is WNHNN and CDR2 is SYGVQD in the germline V gene (reference sequence). The CDR3 consists of 13 residues.

This rearrangement joins TRBV24-1 to TRBJ1-5; perhaps TRBD1 as D (5 bases). The CDR3 has 13 residues. The V end was cut by 5 bases, the J end by 6 bases, with 10 bases between. The V gene's germline CDR1 is KGHDR and CDR2 SFDVKD. CDR3 residues: CATSAGGGQPQHF. For the CDR3, the DNA is TGTGCCACCAGTGCGGGGGGAGGTCAGCCCCAGCATTTT.

This chain uses TRBV28 with TRBJ1-3; D unresolved. The CDR3 extends over 15 amino acids. Deletions cut 11 bases from V and 3 bases from J, with 20 bases between. Germline assignment: CDR1 MDHEN and CDR2 SYDVKM. The CDR3 DNA sequence: TGTGCCTCGCTACCCAGACAACCAATTGGAAACACCATATATTTT. The encoded protein is CASLPRQPIGNTIYF.

Only one count was recorded for this clone. V is TRBV7-2 and J is TRBJ2-1; 13 bases line up with TRBD2. The CDR3 spans 15 residues. Trimming at V came to 8 bases and at J to 7 bases, leaving 8 bases not matched to a gene. The germline gives CDR1 SGHTA, CDR2 FQGNSA. CDR3 protein: CASPKLAGGPNEQFF. The CDR3 nucleotides are TGTGCCAGCCCCAAACTAGCGGGAGGGCCTAATGAGCAGTTCTTC.

The V gene is TRBV28, the J gene TRBJ1-2; 7 bases are shared with TRBD1. CDR1 and CDR2 from the germline V gene are MDHEN and SYDVKM. The CDR3 consists of 14 residues. J lost 8 bases, V lost 10 bases, and 16 bases had no gene match. The CDR3 DNA follows: TGTGCCACAGGAACAGGGGTCGGTTTGCGGGGCTACACCTTC. This codes for CATGTGVGLRGYTF.

The chain employs TRBV10-3 and TRBJ2-3; TRBD2 matches at 10 bases. Trimming cost V 3 bases and J 2 bases; bases outside gene matches: 5. The CDR3 has 16 residues. CDR1 and CDR2 from the germline V gene are ENHRY and SYGVKD. The CDR3 nucleotides are TGTGCCATCAGTGATACTAGCGGGGAAACCACAGATACGCAGTATTTT. The encoded protein is CAISDTSGETTDTQYF.

J is TRBJ2-3 and V is TRBV5-6; D remains ambiguous. Trimming stripped 2 bases from V and 0 bases from J, with 4 bases between. Per germline, CDR1 SGHDT and CDR2 YYEEEE. The CDR3 covers 13 residues. CDR3 sequence (DNA): TGTGCCAGCAGCTTTATCAGCACAGATACGCAGTATTTT. Protein product: CASSFISTDTQYF. The full variable domain, completed using reference TRBV5-6 and TRBJ2-3, is DAGVTQSPTHLIKTRGQQVTLRCSPKSGHDTVSWYQQALGQGPQFIFQYYEEEERQRGNFPDRFSGHQFPNYSSELNVNALLLGDSALYLCASSFISTDTQYFGPGTRLTVL.

The V call is TRBV5-6, the J call TRBJ2-7, with D perhaps TRBD2 (6 bases). Germline CDR1 is SGHDT and CDR2 is YYEEEE. Trimming took off 1 base at V and 7 bases at J, with 12 bases between the two ends. CDR3 length equals 13 residues. The CDR3 DNA sequence: TGTGCCAGCAGCTTGTTTCGGGGGAAGGAGCAGTACTTC. Translating it yields CASSLFRGKEQYF.